The 30 T cell receptor beta chains below were found in one sample sequenced in a study of sequential checkpoint blockade in melanoma. Sequencing was performed with immunoSEQ multiplex PCR; in TCRdb, only in-frame clones are kept and a portion is missing. The sample lists 2,200 or so clones, 24% occurring once. Treatment given: randomized to nivolumab then ipilimumab (arm A) or the reverse (arm B). Sequenced here: tumor tissue (inferred from file names), sampled from a patient given nivolumab and ipilimumab in sequence. These receptors came from a human donor with melanoma.

Ten or more counts support this clone. For the CDR3, the DNA is TGTGCCAGCAGCTCCCCCGGGACAGGGAGCCCTGAAGCTTTCTTT. The encoded protein is CASSSPGTGSPEAFF. This chain joins TRBV11-3 and TRBJ1-1, with 9 positions matching TRBD1. The CDR3 covers 15 residues. V shed 4 bases, J shed 6 bases, and the junction held 9 bases outside the gene matches. The germline V gene has CDR1 SGHNT and CDR2 YENEEA.

This clone was seen more than once but under ten times. The chain recombines TRBV6-8 with TRBJ1-2; 8 bases line up with TRBD1. Trimming took 5 bases from V and 3 from J; bases not matched to a gene: 8. There are 15 residues in the CDR3. Germline CDR1 is MNHGY and CDR2 is SAAAGT. The CDR3 region is CASSDAQGGYYGYTF. DNA for the CDR3: TGTGCCAGCAGTGATGCACAGGGGGGCTACTATGGCTACACCTTC.

In its sample, this clone is large (0.1 to 1%). The V call is TRBV6-8, the J call TRBJ1-5; no reliable D call. This CDR3 is built from 13 residues. Germline V gives CDR1 MNHGY, CDR2 SAAAGT. V was clipped by 5 bases and J by 5 bases, with 10 bases between them. CDR3 nucleotides: TGTGCCAGCAGTCCGTACGATGATCAGCCCCAGCATTTT. This translates into CASSPYDDQPQHF.

This clone qualifies as medium-sized. An end of the junction differs from the germline gene, which may be a read error. The V call is TRBV9, the J call TRBJ1-1, with a possible D match to TRBD1 (5 bases). CDR1 and CDR2 from the germline V gene are SGDLS and YYNGEE. The CDR3 spans 14 residues. In nucleotides, the CDR3 is TGTGCCAGCAGCGTAGTGGTGGGGCGTAACAAGACCCTTTTT. Its translation is CASSVVVGRNKTLF.

The CDR3 DNA is TGTGCCAGCAGCCAACACGACAGGGAAAACGAGCAGTACTTC. Amino acid sequence: CASSQHDRENEQYF. The chain employs TRBV16 and TRBJ2-7; TRBD1 aligns across 7 bases. Looked up from germline, CDR1 is KGHSY and CDR2 is FQNENV. The junction had 6 bases not matched to a gene; V was cut back by 2 bases and J by 5 bases. The CDR3 is made up of 14 amino acids. Based on the CDR3 plus reference TRBV16 and TRBJ2-7, the full variable domain is GEEVAQTPKHLVRGEGQKAKLYCAPIKGHSYVFWYQQVLKNEFKFLISFQNENVFDETGMPKERFSAKCLPNSPCSLEIQATKLEDSAVYFCASSQHDRENEQYFGPGTRLTVT.

This clone has just a few counts. The rearrangement uses TRBV6-8 and TRBJ1-4; a weak D match, TRBD1 (6 bases). CDR1 MNHGY and CDR2 SAAAGT come from the germline V gene. This CDR3 has 16 amino acids. V gave up 3 bases and J gave up 8 bases, with 19 bases separating them. CDR3 loop: CASSYRRGFEKEKLFF. CDR3 coding DNA: TGTGCCAGCAGTTATAGGAGGGGGTTCGAGAAGGAAAAACTGTTTTTT.

This clone was detected a few times. The genes are TRBV6-8 and TRBJ2-7; a weak D match, TRBD1 (5 bases). V was trimmed by 7 bases and J by 3 bases, leaving 10 bases between them. The CDR3 length is 12 residues. The V gene's germline CDR1 is MNHGY and CDR2 SAAAGT. CDR3: CASNEDSYEQYF. CDR3 nucleotides: TGTGCCAGCAACGAAGACAGCTACGAGCAGTACTTC.

Within the sample, this clone is medium-sized. The chain carries TRBV6-8 and TRBJ1-5; weak D call: TRBD1 (5 bases). Deletions cut 5 bases from V and 2 bases from J, with 13 bases between. CDR1 and CDR2 (germline): MNHGY, SAAAGT. This CDR3 is built from 15 residues. This CDR3 is CASSRILQGNQPQHF. In DNA, the CDR3 is TGTGCCAGCAGTCGAATACTACAGGGCAATCAGCCCCAGCATTTT.

There are many counts of this clone. The chain has TRBV11-3 and TRBJ1-6; D remains ambiguous. Germline V gene lookup returns CDR1 SGHNT and CDR2 YENEEA. CDR3 length equals 14 residues. The germline V and J ends were trimmed by 0 bases and 7 bases, with 7 bases remaining between them. DNA of the CDR3: TGTGCCAGCAGCTTAGATGGGCCAAATTCACCCCTCCACTTT. Amino acid sequence: CASSLDGPNSPLHF.

A single count supports this clone. The V and J genes are TRBV19 and TRBJ1-6; TRBD1 matches 7 bases. The length of the CDR3 is 12 residues. V lost 10 bases, J lost 6 bases, and 3 bases stayed unmatched. CDR1 and CDR2 (germline): LNHDA, SQIVND (reference sequence). CDR3 region: CATGTVNSPLHF. Here the CDR3 DNA reads TGTGCCACCGGGACAGTTAATTCACCCCTCCACTTT.

By frequency in the sample, this clone is medium-sized. The chain couples TRBV6-8 to TRBJ2-7, with D maybe TRBD1 (5 bases). Germline CDR1 and CDR2: MNHGY and SAAAGT. V gave up 5 bases and J gave up 3 bases, with 23 bases separating them. CDR3 length: 17 residues. The CDR3 sequence: CASSLPGIGPPIYEQYF. The CDR3 nucleotides are TGTGCCAGCAGTCTCCCAGGGATTGGGCCACCTATCTACGAGCAGTACTTC.

CDR3: CASRFKDRSNQPQHF. The DNA of the CDR3 is TGTGCCAGCCGTTTTAAGGACAGGTCCAATCAGCCCCAGCATTTT. V usage is TRBV19 and J usage is TRBJ1-5, with TRBD1 matching over 7 bases. V dropped 9 bases and J dropped 3; count of bases not matched to a gene: 11. Germline V gene data show CDR1 as LNHDA and CDR2 as SQIVND (reference sequence). This CDR3 region has 15 residues.

By share, this clone counts as medium-sized. The rearrangement links TRBV9 to TRBJ2-7; the D is unclear. The CDR3 spans 13 residues. From germline, CDR1 is SGDLS and CDR2 YYNGEE. Trimming left V 3 bases short and J 5 bases short, with 12 bases between. The CDR3 loop reads CASSAAQWDEQYF. DNA of the CDR3: TGTGCCAGCAGCGCGGCACAGTGGGACGAGCAGTACTTC.

The chain uses TRBV18 and TRBJ1-5; perhaps TRBD1 as D (6 bases). Germline V lookup: CDR1 KGHSH, CDR2 LQKENI. V was cut by 0 bases and J by 7 bases, with 25 bases left in between. This CDR3 region has 19 residues. In DNA form, the CDR3 reads TGTGCCAGCTCACCACCTAGTCTGTCGACAGGAAGGGCATTACAGCCCCAGCATTTT. This translates into CASSPPSLSTGRALQPQHF.

V and J are TRBV5-1 and TRBJ1-2; TRBD1 might be the D (5 bases). The V gene lost 5 bases and the J gene lost 5 bases, with 19 bases spanning the gap. The germline CDR1 and CDR2 sequences are SGHRS and YFSETQ. The length of the CDR3 is 15 residues. The CDR3 loop is CASRTAGGYGYGYTF. For the CDR3, the DNA is TGCGCCAGCAGGACCGCCGGGGGTTATGGGTATGGCTACACCTTC.

This clone was observed at least ten times. The genes are TRBV6-8 and TRBJ1-6, with 10 bases matching TRBD1. Germline V gene sequence: CDR1 MNHGY, CDR2 SAAAGT. With 8 bases clipped from V and 8 bases from J, the junction kept 6 bases outside the gene matches. The CDR3 runs to 14 residues. Written as DNA, the CDR3 is TGTGCCAGCTCGTGGGACAGGGGTTATTCACCCCTCCACTTT. Translated, it gives CASSWDRGYSPLHF.

This rearrangement joins TRBV29-1 to TRBJ2-3; D is unresolved. Germline CDR1 reads SQVTM; CDR2 reads ANQGSEA. Trimming pared 2 bases from V and 2 bases from J, leaving 11 bases between. The CDR3 runs to 14 residues. The CDR3 nucleotides read TGCAGCGTTGAAAAAGACTTGCACACAGATACGCAGTATTTT. It encodes CSVEKDLHTDTQYF.

This sequence joins TRBV7-6 and TRBJ2-3, with 8 bases matching TRBD2. This CDR3 comprises 15 residues. Germline V gives CDR1 SGHVS, CDR2 FNYEAQ. Trimming at V came to 3 bases and at J to 5 bases, leaving 7 bases not matched to a gene. The CDR3 nucleotides read TGTGCCAGCAGCTTCGGCGGGGGGAGGGGAGATACGCAGTATTTT. Encoded protein: CASSFGGGRGDTQYF.

This rearrangement joins TRBV5-1 to TRBJ1-2; a weak D match, TRBD1 (5 bases). The CDR3 runs 16 residues. V dropped 4 bases and J dropped 2 bases, with 18 bases sitting between them. Germline V gives CDR1 SGHRS, CDR2 YFSETQ. The CDR3 loop is CASSPQAGPKNYGYTF. The CDR3 DNA reads TGCGCCAGCAGCCCGCAAGCGGGACCGAAAAACTATGGCTACACCTTC.

The chain combines TRBV19 with TRBJ1-4; TRBD1 matches at 12 bases. In germline, CDR1 is LNHDA, CDR2 SQIVND (reference sequence). CDR3 length: 17 amino acids. Germline trimming cut 5 bases from V and 3 bases from J; bases unmatched to any gene: 7. The CDR3 sequence: CASSPRDRGLSNEKLFF. The CDR3, as DNA: TGTGCCAGTAGTCCTCGGGACAGGGGGCTGTCTAATGAAAAACTGTTTTTT.

The V and J genes are TRBV29-1 and TRBJ2-2; 12 bases map to TRBD1. This CDR3 contains 14 residues. The germline CDR1 and CDR2 sequences are SQVTM and ANQGSEA. With V trimmed by 5 bases and J by 4 bases, 2 bases remained unmatched. CDR3: CSVWDRGRTGELFF. In DNA form, the CDR3 reads TGCAGCGTTTGGGACAGGGGGCGCACCGGGGAGCTGTTTTTT.

This clone has just a few counts. The chain recombines TRBV19 with TRBJ2-6; TRBD2 matches at 8 bases. Germline lookup yields CDR1 LNHDA and CDR2 SQIVND (reference sequence). CDR3 size: 16 residues. Trimming removed 4 bases from V and 2 bases from J; junction bases left unmatched: 4. The CDR3 DNA reads TGTGCCAGTAGTAAGGTAGCGGGGACTGGGGCCAACGTCCTGACTTTC. Encoded protein: CASSKVAGTGANVLTF. The variable domain in full, with the rest retrieved from reference TRBV19 and TRBJ2-6, is DGGITQSPKYLFRKEGQNVTLSCEQNLNHDAMYWYRQDPGQGLRLIYYSQIVNDFQKGDIAEGYSVSREKKESFPLTVTSAQKNPTAFYLCASSKVAGTGANVLTFGAGSRLTVL.

This clone ranks as medium-sized. The CDR3 DNA sequence: TGTGCCAGCAGCGTAGAGGGCGGCAGTTGGAGCGGGGGGCCCGGGGGGACCCAGTACTTC. It is translated as CASSVEGGSWSGGPGGTQYF. The gene calls are TRBV9 and TRBJ2-5; 9 positions match TRBD2. J gave up 7 bases and V 0 bases, and 22 bases lay outside the gene matches. This CDR3 spans 20 amino acids. Germline CDR1 and CDR2: SGDLS and YYNGEE.

The V gene is TRBV11-1, the J gene TRBJ1-1; 7 bases align to TRBD1. CDR3 length equals 15 residues. CDR1 is SGHAT and CDR2 is FQDESV in the germline V gene (reference sequence). V lost 5 bases to trimming and J lost 1 base; unmatched junction nucleotides: 7. CDR3 sequence: CASSTLRDRNTEAFF. The CDR3 DNA reads TGTGCCAGCAGCACTCTCCGGGACAGGAACACTGAAGCTTTCTTT. Using reference TRBV11-1 and TRBJ1-1 for the parts outside the CDR3, the full variable domain is EAEVAQSPRYKITEKSQAVAFWCDPISGHATLYWYRQILGQGPELLVQFQDESVVDDSQLPKDRFSAERLKGVDSTLKIQPAELGDSAMYLCASSTLRDRNTEAFFGQGTRLTVV.

The rearrangement uses TRBV11-3 and TRBJ1-4, with 11 bases aligning to TRBD1. Germline trimming cut 3 bases from V and 8 bases from J; bases unmatched to any gene: 5. This CDR3 contains 15 residues. Germline CDR1 and CDR2: SGHNT and YENEEA. CDR3 sequence: CASSFLGTGGEKLFF. In nucleotides, the CDR3 is TGTGCCAGCAGCTTCCTCGGGACAGGGGGAGAAAAACTGTTTTTT.

DNA for the CDR3: TGTGCCAGCAGTGAAGGGCGGGGCGGGGGGGAGCTGTTTTTT. Protein sequence: CASSEGRGGGELFF. The rearrangement joins TRBV6-4 to TRBJ2-2; the D gene is possibly TRBD2 (6 bases). The CDR3 has 14 residues. Deletions cut 3 bases from V and 8 bases from J, with 13 bases between. Germline-derived CDR1 and CDR2 are MRHNA and SNTAGT.

This chain joins TRBV7-6 and TRBJ2-1, with TRBD2 identical over 7 bases. The CDR3 contains 19 residues. The germline V gene encodes CDR1 SGHVS and CDR2 FNYEAQ. V lost 6 bases to trimming and J lost 10 bases; unmatched junction nucleotides: 27. The CDR3, as DNA: TGTGCCAGCAGTTTCCCTCGCGACGGGATCGGACTAGTGTGGGGGGAGCAGTTCTTC. Translated, it gives CASSFPRDGIGLVWGEQFF.

This clone was picked up a small number of times. This chain connects TRBV6-8 to TRBJ2-2; D remains unclear. With 5 bases removed from V and 4 bases from J, the gap between germline ends came to 8 bases. Germline CDR1 and CDR2: MNHGY and SAAAGT. The CDR3 covers 13 residues. Here the CDR3 DNA reads TGTGCCAGCAGTCCTTTGGCCACCGGGGAGCTGTTTTTT. Protein product: CASSPLATGELFF.

This clone was seen a handful of times. The V gene is TRBV9, the J gene TRBJ1-1; possibly TRBD1 for D (5 bases). V lost 5 bases, J lost 1 base, and 15 bases lay in between. CDR1 is SGDLS and CDR2 is YYNGEE in the germline V gene. There are 15 residues in the CDR3. CDR3 DNA sequence: TGTGCCAGCAGTGAACGAAGGGGCCGGAACACTGAAGCTTTCTTT. Encoded protein: CASSERRGRNTEAFF.

This clone was found a few times. This chain connects TRBV9 to TRBJ2-7; 9 positions agree with TRBD2. The trim removed 0 bases at V and 2 bases at J, leaving 12 bases unmatched. Germline V lookup: CDR1 SGDLS, CDR2 YYNGEE. The CDR3 is 18 amino acids. The CDR3 DNA follows: TGTGCCAGCAGCGTAGGGGGTAGCGGGGGCTTACCTACCTACGAGCAGTACTTC. Protein: CASSVGGSGGLPTYEQYF.